The TCR beta chain under discussion was sequenced for a study of metastatic and nonmetastatic thyroid tumors. Each patient came to thyroid surgery without any prior treatment (of any kind). TCRdb recomputed clones from the PCR reads via MiXCR. Among tens of thousands of clones listed, under 15% were seen once. This clone occurred many times. The CDR3 has 16 amino acids. Trimming pared 8 bases from V and 4 bases from J, leaving 23 bases between. Germline CDR1 MDHEN, CDR2 SYDVKM. This TCR derives from a female donor with papillary thyroid cancer or a benign thyroid nodule (not recorded which). Some clones in this sample may be carry-over from other donors' samples. The genes are TRBV28 and TRBJ1-2, with no clear D. Sequencing input: blood. As DNA, the CDR3 is TGTGCCAGCTTAGGACTATCATCTCAGGACTCCTATGGCTACACCTTC. This encodes CASLGLSSQDSYGYTF.